The T cell receptor (beta chain) under discussion was sequenced for a study of spatial heterogeneity in lung cancer (dated by TCRdb to between 2018 and 2021). In terms of the full investigation: More beta-chain than alpha-chain transcripts were consistently detected, likely reflecting higher beta-chain transcript abundance. In the raw uncorrected reads, each unique combination of TCR and UMI appeared on average more than ten times. Nonsynonymous mutation counts, determined by whole-exome sequencing of tumor tissue, were related to TCR repertoire features. The study quantitatively compared TCR alpha and beta repertoires across multiple tumor regions, matched nontumor lung and blood in non-small cell lung cancer. At surgery, both alpha and beta chains were TCR-sequenced in approximately 210 tumor regions, roughly 64 matched nontumor lung samples and 56 PBMC samples.

The library was produced with 5' RACE. Sequenced on a NextSeq 500. The TCR library protocol attached a unique molecular identifier to each TCR cDNA molecule to allow correction of PCR and sequencing errors. The original methods were these. Decombinator tools were used for TCR identification, UMI-based error correction and CDR3 extraction. Expanded TCRs were defined as those above a frequency of 2 per 1,000, corresponding to the top 1% of the tumor frequency distribution. Renyi diversity was computed with the R vegan package after each repertoire had been subsampled 100 times to 5,000 TCRs. CDR3 similarity networks were built from amino acid triplet string-kernel similarity, connecting CDR3s with pairwise similarity above 0.82. Using fastp at Q25 and MiXCR, TCRdb reprocessed the public reads and kept productive beta chains. Rows matching on CDR3 protein sequence are summarized as one entry with the most common DNA and genes. These V and J calls derive from TCRdb rather than the authors' analysis. Across this sample there are 9,500 to 12,000 distinct CDR3 sequences, with approximately 6.3% seen only once. The ten most abundant clones make up 25% to 30% of the sample.

The sample's time point label, in plain terms: sample taken at primary tumor resection. Samples were obtained from approximately 77 patients with early-stage, untreated non-small cell lung cancer from the lung TRACERx cohort. Whole RNA extracted from tumor and nontumor lung tissue, or from cryopreserved PBMC samples, was used for TCR sequencing without cell sorting. A patient was chosen for TCR sequencing only when enough RNA was available from at least two tumor regions. The CDR3 runs 14 amino acids, cysteine and phenylalanine included. Only CDR3 DNA is held: 42 bases, read in frame from base 1. Trimming takes 0 bases from V and 1 base from J, and the germline ends sit 6 bases apart. Based on the germline V gene (reference sequence), the CDR1 and CDR2 sequences are LNHNV and YYDKDF. Worth noting for this clonotype: The target of this receptor is not known. No base quality information exists; no much larger clone differs at one position.

Points the paper makes about the study in general: Additional single-cell paired TCR alpha and beta sequencing was considered necessary to confirm, at a functional level, the hypothesis that regional TCRs recognize regional mutations. Ubiquitous expanded tumor TCRs showed up in blood more often at tumor resection than at routine follow-up.

The sequence links TRBV15 to TRBJ1-1; no D gene call is confident. The receptor was derived from a male donor with early-stage non-small cell lung cancer. Sequenced material: PBMCs, taken at surgery. The nucleotide sequence reads TGTGCCACCAGCAGAGATGGAACGAACACTGAAGCTTTCTTT. It translates to CATSRDGTNTEAFF. Where the CDR3 stops, the reference TRBV15 and TRBJ1-1 genes take over; the full variable domain is DAMVIQNPRYQVTQFGKPVTLSCSQTLNHNVMYWYQQKSSQAPKLLFHYYDKDFNNEADTPDNFQSRRPNTSFCFLDIRSPGLGDTAMYLCATSRDGTNTEAFFGQGTRLTVV.